Each of the 6 T cell receptor beta chains below was sequenced from the same sample in a study of CD8 T cells in Susac syndrome. With random hexamers, reverse transcription was performed on about 0.5 to 1 ug of RNA. TCRdb passed the immunoSEQ multiplex PCR reads through MiXCR, listing each CDR3 protein once. Altogether roughly 220,000 distinct CDR3 sequences are present, 94% being singletons, with the ten largest covering 0.15% to 0.2%. The sequencing sample was made of CD4+ T cells from PBMCs. These receptors came from a human donor with Susac syndrome.

The chain joins TRBV30 to TRBJ1-5; D is ambiguous. The germline V gene encodes CDR1 GTSNPN and CDR2 SVGIG (reference sequence). This CDR3 has 16 amino acids. The V end lost 0 bases, the J end lost 2 bases, and 14 bases lay between the germline ends. The DNA of the CDR3 is TGTGCCTGGAGTGTAACGGGTGGGGTGGGCAATCAGCCCCAGCATTTT. Protein sequence: CAWSVTGGVGNQPQHF.

The gene calls are TRBV7-2 and TRBJ2-2, with D hard to call. V gave up 5 bases and J gave up 11 bases, with 12 bases separating them. This CDR3 is 12 amino acids long. Germline CDR1 and CDR2: SGHTA and FQGNSA. CDR3 DNA: TGTGCCAGCAGCGCGGACCTTTTTGAGCTGTTTTTT. This translates into CASSADLFELFF. The whole variable domain, remainder taken from reference TRBV7-2 and TRBJ2-2, is GAGVSQSPSNKVTEKGKDVELRCDPISGHTALYWYRQSLGQGLEFLIYFQGNSAPDKSGLPSDRFSAERTGGSVSTLTIQRTQQEDSAVYLCASSADLFELFFGEGSRLTVL.

The chain has TRBV20-1 and TRBJ2-2; D gene ambiguous. CDR3 size: 15 residues. V lost 0 bases and J 1 base, leaving 9 bases between the germline ends. CDR1 and CDR2 (germline): DFQATT, SNEGSKA (reference sequence). CDR3 protein: CSAREAVRNTGELFF. Written as DNA, the CDR3 is TGCAGTGCTAGAGAGGCAGTTCGGAACACCGGGGAGCTGTTTTTT.

This clonotype was observed once. The chain is built from TRBV14 and TRBJ2-5; 12 bases map to TRBD2. Trimming removed 5 bases from V and 5 bases from J; junction bases left unmatched: 6. The germline V gene encodes CDR1 SGHDN and CDR2 FVKESK. This CDR3 is 15 amino acids long. In DNA form, the CDR3 reads TGTGCCAGCAGCTTCGGACTAGCGGGGCGGGAGACCCAGTACTTC. Protein sequence: CASSFGLAGRETQYF.

The chain joins TRBV6-5 to TRBJ1-1; tentative D call: TRBD1 (6 bases). The V end was cut by 7 bases, the J end by 2 bases, with 14 bases between. This CDR3 contains 14 residues. CDR1 is MNHEY and CDR2 is SVGAGI in the germline V gene. CDR3 nucleotide sequence: TGTGCCAGCAACACCATCGGGGGCAACACTGAAGCTTTCTTT. Protein sequence: CASNTIGGNTEAFF.

This chain joins TRBV15 and TRBJ2-3, with 8 bases matching TRBD1. The V and J ends lost 0 bases and 1 base, in that order; junction bases with no gene match: 9. This CDR3 has 18 residues. Germline V gene lookup returns CDR1 LNHNV and CDR2 YYDKDF (reference sequence). DNA for the CDR3: TGTGCCACCAGCAGAGATTATGTGAGGGACAGGCGCACAGATACGCAGTATTTT. It translates to CATSRDYVRDRRTDTQYF.